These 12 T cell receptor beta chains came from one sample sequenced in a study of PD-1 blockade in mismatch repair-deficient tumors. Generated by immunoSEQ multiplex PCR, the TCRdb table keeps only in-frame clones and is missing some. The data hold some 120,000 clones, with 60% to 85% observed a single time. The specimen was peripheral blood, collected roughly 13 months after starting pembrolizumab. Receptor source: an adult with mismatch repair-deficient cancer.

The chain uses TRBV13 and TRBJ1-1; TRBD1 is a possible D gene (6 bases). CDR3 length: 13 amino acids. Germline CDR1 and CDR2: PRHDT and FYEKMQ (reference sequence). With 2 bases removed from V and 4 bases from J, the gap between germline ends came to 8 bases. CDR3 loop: CASSLYRATEAFF. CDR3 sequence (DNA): TGTGCCAGCAGCTTATACAGGGCCACTGAAGCTTTCTTT.

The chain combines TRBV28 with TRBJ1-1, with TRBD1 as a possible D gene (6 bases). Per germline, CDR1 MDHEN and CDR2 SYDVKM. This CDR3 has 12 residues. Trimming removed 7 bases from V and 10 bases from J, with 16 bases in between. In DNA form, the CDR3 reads TGTGCCAGCACCGGGACGGGGGGGCTAGCTTTCTTT. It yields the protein CASTGTGGLAFF.

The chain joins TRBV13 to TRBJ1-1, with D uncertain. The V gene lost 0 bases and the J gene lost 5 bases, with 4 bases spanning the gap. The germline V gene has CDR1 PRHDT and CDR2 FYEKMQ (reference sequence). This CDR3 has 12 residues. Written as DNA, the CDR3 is TGTGCCAGCAGCTTAGGGGATACTGAAGCTTTCTTT. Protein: CASSLGDTEAFF.

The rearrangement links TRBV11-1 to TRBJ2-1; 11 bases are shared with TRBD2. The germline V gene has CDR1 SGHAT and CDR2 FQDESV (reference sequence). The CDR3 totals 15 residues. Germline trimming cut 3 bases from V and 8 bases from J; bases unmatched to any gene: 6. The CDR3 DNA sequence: TGTGCCAGCAGCTTTAGCGGGAGGGCCGTCGATGAGCAGTTCTTC. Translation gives CASSFSGRAVDEQFF.

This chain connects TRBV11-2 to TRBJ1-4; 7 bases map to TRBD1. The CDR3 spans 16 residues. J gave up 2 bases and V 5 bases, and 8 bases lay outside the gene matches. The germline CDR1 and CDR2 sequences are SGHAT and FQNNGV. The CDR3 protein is CASSPWGRGTNEKLFF. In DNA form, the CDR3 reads TGTGCCAGCAGCCCATGGGGCAGGGGGACTAATGAAAAACTGTTTTTT.

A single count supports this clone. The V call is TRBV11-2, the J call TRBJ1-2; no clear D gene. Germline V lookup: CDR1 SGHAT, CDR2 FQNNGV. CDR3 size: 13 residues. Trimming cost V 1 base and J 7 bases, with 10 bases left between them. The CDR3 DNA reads TGTGCCAGCAGCTTAGGCCTCACGCGTGGCTACACCTTC. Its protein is CASSLGLTRGYTF.

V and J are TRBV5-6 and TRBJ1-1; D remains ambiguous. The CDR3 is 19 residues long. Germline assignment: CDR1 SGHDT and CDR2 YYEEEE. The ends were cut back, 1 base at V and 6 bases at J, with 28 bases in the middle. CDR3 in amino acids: CASSLNSWIWALKDAEAFF. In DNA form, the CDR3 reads TGTGCCAGCAGCTTGAACTCATGGATCTGGGCACTCAAGGACGCTGAAGCTTTCTTT.

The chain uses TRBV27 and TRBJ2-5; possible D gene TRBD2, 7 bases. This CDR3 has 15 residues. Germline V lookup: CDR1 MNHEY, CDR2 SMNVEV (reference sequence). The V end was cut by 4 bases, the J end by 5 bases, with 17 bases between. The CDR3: CASSSPNREGETQYF. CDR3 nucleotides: TGTGCCAGCAGTTCCCCCAACAGGGAGGGGGAGACCCAGTACTTC.

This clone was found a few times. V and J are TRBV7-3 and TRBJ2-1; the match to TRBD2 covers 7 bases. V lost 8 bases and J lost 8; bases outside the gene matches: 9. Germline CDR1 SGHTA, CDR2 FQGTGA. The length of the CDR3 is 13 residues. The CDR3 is CASQRGGRDEQFF. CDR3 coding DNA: TGTGCCAGCCAACGCGGGGGACGCGATGAGCAGTTCTTC.

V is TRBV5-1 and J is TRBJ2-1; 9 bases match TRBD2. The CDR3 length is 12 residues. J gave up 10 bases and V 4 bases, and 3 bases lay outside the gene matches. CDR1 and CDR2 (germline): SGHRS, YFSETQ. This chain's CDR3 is CASSAGLAEQFF. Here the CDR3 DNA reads TGCGCCAGCAGCGCTGGACTAGCGGAGCAGTTCTTC. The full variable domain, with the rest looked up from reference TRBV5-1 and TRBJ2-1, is KAGVTQTPRYLIKTRGQQVTLSCSPISGHRSVSWYQQTPGQGLQFLFEYFSETQRNKGNFPGRFSGRQFSNSRSEMNVSTLELGDSALYLCASSAGLAEQFFGPGTRLTVL.

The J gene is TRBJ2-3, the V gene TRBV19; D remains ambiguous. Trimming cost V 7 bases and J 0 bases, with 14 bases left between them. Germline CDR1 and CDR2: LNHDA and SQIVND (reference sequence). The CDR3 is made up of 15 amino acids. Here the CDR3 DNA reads TGTGCCAGTACCCCTAAGGTTACGAGCACAGATACGCAGTATTTT. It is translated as CASTPKVTSTDTQYF. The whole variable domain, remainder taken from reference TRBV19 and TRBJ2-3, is DGGITQSPKYLFRKEGQNVTLSCEQNLNHDAMYWYRQDPGQGLRLIYYSQIVNDFQKGDIAEGYSVSREKKESFPLTVTSAQKNPTAFYLCASTPKVTSTDTQYFGPGTRLTVL.

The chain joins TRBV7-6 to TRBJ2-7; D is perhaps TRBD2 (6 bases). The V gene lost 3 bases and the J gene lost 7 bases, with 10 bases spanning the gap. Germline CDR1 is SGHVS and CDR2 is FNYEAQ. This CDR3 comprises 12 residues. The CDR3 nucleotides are TGTGCCAGCAGCTTCCTAGCGCTGGAGCAGTACTTC. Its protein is CASSFLALEQYF.